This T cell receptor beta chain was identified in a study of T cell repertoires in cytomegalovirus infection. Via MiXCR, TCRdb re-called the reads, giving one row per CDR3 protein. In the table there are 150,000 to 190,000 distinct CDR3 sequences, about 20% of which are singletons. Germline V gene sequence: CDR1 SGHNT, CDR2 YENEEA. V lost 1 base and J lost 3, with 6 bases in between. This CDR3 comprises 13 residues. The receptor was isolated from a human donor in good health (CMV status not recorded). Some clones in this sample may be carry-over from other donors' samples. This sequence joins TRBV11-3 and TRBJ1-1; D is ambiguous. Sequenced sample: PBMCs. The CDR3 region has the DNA TGTGCCAGCAGCTTAGGCAGACACACTGAAGCTTTCTTT. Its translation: CASSLGRHTEAFF.